These 5 T cell receptor beta chains were all obtained from the same sample, sequenced in a study of cytomegalovirus exposure and HLA in healthy donors. It was with 60 Vbeta and 13 Jbeta primers that the PCR ran. Profiled with immunoSEQ multiplex PCR; TCRdb holds only in-frame clones, not every one. The sample holds 45,000 to 60,000 clones. The sample was PBMCs. Receptors were obtained from a middle-aged woman in good health and CMV-seronegative.

V usage is TRBV7-7 and J usage is TRBJ2-6; the match to TRBD1 covers 11 bases. V was pared by 5 bases and J by 2 bases, with 2 bases of the junction left unmatched. Germline assignment: CDR1 SSHAT and CDR2 FNYEAQ (reference sequence). CDR3 length: 16 amino acids. The CDR3 is CASSPGQGAGANVLTF. In DNA, the CDR3 is TGTGCCAGCAGCCCGGGACAGGGGGCTGGGGCCAACGTCCTGACTTTC.

V usage is TRBV4-1 and J usage is TRBJ2-5; D is unresolved. V was pared by 3 bases and J by 2 bases, with 10 bases between. In germline, CDR1 is MGHRA, CDR2 YSYEKL. This CDR3 contains 14 residues. CDR3 nucleotides: TGCGCCAGCAGCCAGAGCGACGGTCAAGAGACCCAGTACTTC. It codes for CASSQSDGQETQYF.

This chain links TRBV5-6 with TRBJ1-2; no firm D call. Trimming took 0 bases from V and 6 from J, leaving 3 bases between them. This CDR3 is 11 amino acids long. Germline V gene sequence: CDR1 SGHDT, CDR2 YYEEEE. The CDR3 reads CASSLADGYTF. The CDR3 bases are TGTGCCAGCAGCTTGGCCGATGGCTACACCTTC. Combining the CDR3 with reference TRBV5-6 and TRBJ1-2 gives the whole variable domain DAGVTQSPTHLIKTRGQQVTLRCSPKSGHDTVSWYQQALGQGPQFIFQYYEEEERQRGNFPDRFSGHQFPNYSSELNVNALLLGDSALYLCASSLADGYTFGSGTRLTVV.

V gene TRBV5-1 combines with J gene TRBJ2-1; TRBD2 is a possible D gene (5 bases). The CDR3 covers 18 residues. V lost 1 base to trimming and J lost 4 bases, with 21 bases between them. Germline CDR1 is SGHRS and CDR2 is YFSETQ. Here the CDR3 reads CASSLSPLAVLNYNEQFF. DNA for the CDR3: TGCGCCAGCAGCTTGTCCCCCCTAGCCGTACTAAATTACAATGAGCAGTTCTTC.

The genes are TRBV10-3 and TRBJ2-7, with 12 bases lining up with TRBD1. CDR1 is ENHRY, CDR2 SYGVKD, per germline. Trimming cost V 3 bases and J 3 bases; bases outside gene matches: 9. The CDR3 contains 17 residues. The CDR3 DNA is TGTGCCATCAGTGATTCACCGGGACAGGGGGCCTTCTACGAGCAGTACTTC. Protein: CAISDSPGQGAFYEQYF.